The entry below gives a single T cell receptor (beta chain) sequence along with its context. Its specificity is unknown. This specimen comes from a study of PD-1 blockade in mismatch repair-deficient tumors. Study overall: Patients had fewer than 15 mismatch repair-deficient cancer types and were previously treated and progressing.

Findings and limits, study-wide: Rapid post-treatment expansion, then contraction, generally preceding radiologic response, marked tumor-resident clones.

Trimming took 5 bases from V and 6 from J, leaving 17 bases between them. CDR1 and CDR2 from the germline V gene are MNHNY and SVGAGI (reference sequence). The CDR3 loop spans 15 amino acids. TCRdb's copy holds only in-frame clones and misses some; the assay was immunoSEQ multiplex PCR. The sample records 50,000 to 75,000 clones, about 91% being singletons. The source is an adult with mismatch repair-deficient cancer. The chain combines TRBV6-6 with TRBJ1-5, with TRBD1 as a possible D gene (6 bases). The sample was peripheral blood, taken 52 weeks after starting pembrolizumab. DNA of the CDR3: TGTGCCAGCAGTGGGGGTGGGGGCCAAGGTCAGCCCCAGCATTTT. This gives the protein CASSGGGGQGQPQHF.